Listed below are T cell receptor beta chains from one sample, sequenced in a study of sequential checkpoint blockade in melanoma. Sequenced by immunoSEQ multiplex PCR; TCRdb stores in-frame clones only, minus some. This repertoire shows about 12,000 clones, approximately 27% found once; its top ten account for roughly a fifth. The sample consisted of tumor tissue (inferred from file names), taken from a patient given nivolumab and ipilimumab in sequence. These TCRs come from a human donor with melanoma. The CDR3 runs from the conserved cysteine through the conserved F or W. A D gene is named only where the DNA matches it firmly. Some rows mark clone size as missing; the rest say once, few, many or name a class of expanded clone.

V gene,J gene,D gene,clone size,CDR3 protein
TRBV11-3,TRBJ2-2,TRBD2,many,CASSLGTHGTSAGELFF
TRBV6-8,TRBJ1-2,NA,few,CAISRPFYGYTF
TRBV28,TRBJ1-2,NA,many,CASSPGTYGYTF
TRBV9,TRBJ1-6,NA,NA,CASSGRGKYSPLHF
TRBV19,TRBJ2-2,NA,NA,CASTPGATNTGELFF
TRBV28,TRBJ2-2,NA,many,CASGANTGELFF
TRBV28,TRBJ1-2,NA,few,CASSLPTLINYGYTF
TRBV5-1,TRBJ2-2,TRBD2,NA,CASNPGLAGGPYTGELFF
TRBV11-3,TRBJ2-6,TRBD1,many,CASSLGQWFYSGANVLTF
TRBV6-8,TRBJ2-7,NA,NA,CASSYYGGPYEQYF
TRBV7-6,TRBJ1-4,TRBD1,few,CASSQHHRGTNEKLFF
TRBV11-3,TRBJ1-1,NA,NA,CASSAGLMNTEAFF
TRBV5-1,TRBJ2-5,TRBD2,NA,CASSAGLAGSQETQYF
TRBV14,TRBJ1-2,NA,NA,CASSDTNYGYTF
TRBV9,TRBJ2-1,NA,few,CASSPGGYNEQFF
TRBV19,TRBJ1-4,NA,NA,CASSIEPTLYEKLFF
TRBV6-8,TRBJ1-1,TRBD1,NA,CASRDRENTEAFF
TRBV6-8,TRBJ2-1,TRBD1,NA,CASSVNRGMGNNEQFF